The present T cell receptor (beta chain) was sequenced within a study of blood T cell repertoires in COVID-19. Study information: Both acute and convalescent COVID-19 samples were obtained from the United States, Italy and Spain. In each case, the material was cDNA or gDNA derived from T cells, B-cell-depleted T cells, or PBMCs.

Losses at the gene ends were 0 bases for V and 2 bases for J; bases not matched to a gene: 8. This CDR3 comprises 17 residues. Germline V gene lookup returns CDR1 LNHDA and CDR2 SQIVND (reference sequence). Authors' methods: Estimated nucleated cell counts came from reference gene primer amplification. Assay: immunoSEQ multiplex PCR; the TCRdb copy retains only in-frame clones and omits some. That table furnishes V, J and clone size, whereas the DNA furnished D and trimming. The sample lists 150,000 to 200,000 clones, approximately 88% occurring once. The material sequenced was peripheral blood. This chain uses TRBV19 with TRBJ2-5; 8 bases are shared with TRBD2. The clonotype comes from a man aged 55-75 years with acute or convalescent COVID-19. The chain's CDR3 is CASSIDAGRGGQETQYF. DNA of the CDR3: TGTGCCAGTAGTATAGACGCCGGGAGGGGGGGGCAAGAGACCCAGTACTTC.